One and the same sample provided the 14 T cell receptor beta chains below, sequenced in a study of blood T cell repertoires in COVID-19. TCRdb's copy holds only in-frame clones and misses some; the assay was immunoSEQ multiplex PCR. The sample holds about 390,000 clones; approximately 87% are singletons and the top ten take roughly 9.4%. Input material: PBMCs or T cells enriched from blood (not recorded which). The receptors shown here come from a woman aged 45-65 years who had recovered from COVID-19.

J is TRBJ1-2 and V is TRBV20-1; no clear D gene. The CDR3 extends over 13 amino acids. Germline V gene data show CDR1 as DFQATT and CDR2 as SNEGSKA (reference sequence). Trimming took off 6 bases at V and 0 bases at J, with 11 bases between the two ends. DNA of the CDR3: TGCAGTGCGAGTGAGTCATCTAACTATGGCTACACCTTC. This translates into CSASESSNYGYTF.

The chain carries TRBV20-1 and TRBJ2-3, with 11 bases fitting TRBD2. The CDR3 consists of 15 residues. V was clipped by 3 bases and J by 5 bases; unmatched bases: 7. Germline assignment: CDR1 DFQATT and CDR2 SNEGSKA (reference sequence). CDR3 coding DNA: TGCAGTGCTAGTCATCTAGCGGGGGGTTTAGATACGCAGTATTTT. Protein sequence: CSASHLAGGLDTQYF.

CDR3 in DNA: TGTGCCTGGATCGGGGCGGGGGATTCTTACAATGAGCAGTTCTTC. Protein sequence: CAWIGAGDSYNEQFF. This chain uses TRBV30 with TRBJ2-1, with 7 nucleotides matching TRBD2. The CDR3 contains 15 residues. Germline trimming cut 4 bases from V and 4 bases from J; bases unmatched to any gene: 10. CDR1 GTSNPN and CDR2 SVGIG come from the germline V gene (reference sequence).

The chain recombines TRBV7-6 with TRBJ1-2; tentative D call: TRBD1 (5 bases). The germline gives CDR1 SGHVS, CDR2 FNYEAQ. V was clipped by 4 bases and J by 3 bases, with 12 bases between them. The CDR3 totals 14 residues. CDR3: CASSSVRAYYGYTF. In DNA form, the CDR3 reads TGTGCCAGCAGCTCAGTCAGGGCCTACTATGGCTACACCTTC.

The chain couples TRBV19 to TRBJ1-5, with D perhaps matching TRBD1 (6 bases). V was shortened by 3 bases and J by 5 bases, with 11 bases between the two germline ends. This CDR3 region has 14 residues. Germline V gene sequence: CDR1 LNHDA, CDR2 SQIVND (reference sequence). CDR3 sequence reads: CASSIPEGDQPQHF. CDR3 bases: TGTGCCAGTAGTATCCCCGAGGGGGATCAGCCCCAGCATTTT.

This CDR3 reads CASSLGTGVETQYF. The CDR3, as DNA: TGTGCCAGCAGCTTAGGGACAGGTGTGGAGACCCAGTACTTC. The V and J genes are TRBV7-8 and TRBJ2-5, with TRBD1 matching 7 bases. V shed 1 base, J shed 5 bases, and the junction held 4 bases outside the gene matches. Germline loops: CDR1 SGHVS, CDR2 FQNEAQ. This CDR3 is built from 14 residues.

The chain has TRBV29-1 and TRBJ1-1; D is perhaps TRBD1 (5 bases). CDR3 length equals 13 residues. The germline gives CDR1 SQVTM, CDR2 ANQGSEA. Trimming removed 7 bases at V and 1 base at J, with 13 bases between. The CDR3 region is CSERGPKNTEAFF. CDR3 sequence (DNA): TGCAGCGAGCGGGGACCGAAGAACACTGAAGCTTTCTTT.

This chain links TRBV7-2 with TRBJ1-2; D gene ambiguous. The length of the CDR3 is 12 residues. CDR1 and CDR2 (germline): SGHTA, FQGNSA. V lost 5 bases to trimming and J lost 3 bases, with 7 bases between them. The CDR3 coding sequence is TGTGCCAGCAGCACTCCCTACTATGGCTACACCTTC. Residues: CASSTPYYGYTF.

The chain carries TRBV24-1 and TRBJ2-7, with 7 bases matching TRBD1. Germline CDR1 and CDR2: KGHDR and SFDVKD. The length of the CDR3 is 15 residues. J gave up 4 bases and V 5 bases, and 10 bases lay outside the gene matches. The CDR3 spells CATSGTGAAEYEQYF. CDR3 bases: TGTGCCACCAGTGGAACAGGGGCAGCGGAATACGAGCAGTACTTC.

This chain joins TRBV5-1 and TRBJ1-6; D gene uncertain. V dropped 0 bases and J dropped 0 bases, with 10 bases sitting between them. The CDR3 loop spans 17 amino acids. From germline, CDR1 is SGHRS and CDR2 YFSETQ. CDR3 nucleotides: TGCGCCAGCAGCTTGGAAGTGAGGAGCTCCTATAATTCACCCCTCCACTTT. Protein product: CASSLEVRSSYNSPLHF.

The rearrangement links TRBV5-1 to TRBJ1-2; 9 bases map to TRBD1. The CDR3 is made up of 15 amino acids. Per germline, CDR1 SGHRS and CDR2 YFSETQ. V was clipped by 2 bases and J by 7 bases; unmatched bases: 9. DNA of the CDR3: TGCGCCAGCAGCTTACAGGGGGCTGACTATAGTGGCTACACCTTC. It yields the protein CASSLQGADYSGYTF.

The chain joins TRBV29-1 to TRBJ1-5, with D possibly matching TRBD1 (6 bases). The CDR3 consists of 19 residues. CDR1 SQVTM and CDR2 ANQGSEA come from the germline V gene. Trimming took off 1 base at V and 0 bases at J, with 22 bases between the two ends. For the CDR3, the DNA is TGCAGCGTTGAAGGGTGTGGGGCAGGGGCCCTGTATAGCAATCAGCCCCAGCATTTT. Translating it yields CSVEGCGAGALYSNQPQHF.

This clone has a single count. This chain's CDR3 is CASSQVQGAGAFF. CDR3 DNA: TGCGCCAGCAGCCAAGTACAGGGGGCCGGGGCTTTCTTT. The J gene is TRBJ1-1, the V gene TRBV4-1; TRBD1 agrees at 9 bases. The CDR3 is 13 residues long. The germline V gene has CDR1 MGHRA and CDR2 YSYEKL. J was trimmed by 11 bases and V by 1 base; bases with no gene match: 5.

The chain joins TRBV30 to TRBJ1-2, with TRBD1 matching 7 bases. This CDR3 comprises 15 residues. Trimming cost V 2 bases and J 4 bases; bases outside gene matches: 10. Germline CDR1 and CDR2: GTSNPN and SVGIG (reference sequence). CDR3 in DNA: TGTGCCTGGAGTAAGAAGGGACAGCGACTCTATGGCTACACCTTC. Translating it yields CAWSKKGQRLYGYTF.